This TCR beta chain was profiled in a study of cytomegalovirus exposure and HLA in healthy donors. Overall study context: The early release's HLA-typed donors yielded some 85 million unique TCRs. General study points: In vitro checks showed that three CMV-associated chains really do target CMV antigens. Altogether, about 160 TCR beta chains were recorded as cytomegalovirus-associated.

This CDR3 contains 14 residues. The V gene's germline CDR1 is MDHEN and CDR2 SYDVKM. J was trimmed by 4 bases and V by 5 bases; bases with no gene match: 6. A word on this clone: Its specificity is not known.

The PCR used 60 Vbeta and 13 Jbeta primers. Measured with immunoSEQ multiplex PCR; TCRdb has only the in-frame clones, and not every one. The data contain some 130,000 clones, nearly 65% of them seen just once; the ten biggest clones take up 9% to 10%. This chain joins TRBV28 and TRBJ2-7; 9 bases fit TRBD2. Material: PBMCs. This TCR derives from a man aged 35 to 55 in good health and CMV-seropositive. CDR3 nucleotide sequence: TGTGCCAGCAGTGGGACTAGCAGACAATACGAGCAGTACTTC. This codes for CASSGTSRQYEQYF.